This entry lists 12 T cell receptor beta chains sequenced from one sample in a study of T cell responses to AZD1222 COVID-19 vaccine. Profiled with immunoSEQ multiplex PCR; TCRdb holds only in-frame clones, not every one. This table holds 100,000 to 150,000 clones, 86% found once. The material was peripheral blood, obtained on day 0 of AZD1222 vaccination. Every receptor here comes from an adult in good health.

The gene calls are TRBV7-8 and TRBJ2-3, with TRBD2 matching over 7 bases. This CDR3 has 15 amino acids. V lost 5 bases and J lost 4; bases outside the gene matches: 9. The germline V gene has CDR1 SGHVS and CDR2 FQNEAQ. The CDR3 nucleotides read TGTGCCAGCAGCCCCTGGGGGGGGATGGCAGATACGCAGTATTTT. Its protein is CASSPWGGMADTQYF.

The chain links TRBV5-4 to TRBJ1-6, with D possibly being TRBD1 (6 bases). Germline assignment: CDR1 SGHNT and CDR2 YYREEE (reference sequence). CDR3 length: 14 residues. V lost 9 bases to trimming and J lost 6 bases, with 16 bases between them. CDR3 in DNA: TGTGCCACCCACGGGGGGCTCGGTAATTCACCCCTCCACTTT. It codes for CATHGGLGNSPLHF.

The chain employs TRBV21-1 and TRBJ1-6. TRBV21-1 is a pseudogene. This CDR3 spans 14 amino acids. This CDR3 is CASSTPGTNSPLHF. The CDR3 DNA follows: TGTGCCAGCAGCACACCCGGAACGAATTCACCCCTCCACTTT.

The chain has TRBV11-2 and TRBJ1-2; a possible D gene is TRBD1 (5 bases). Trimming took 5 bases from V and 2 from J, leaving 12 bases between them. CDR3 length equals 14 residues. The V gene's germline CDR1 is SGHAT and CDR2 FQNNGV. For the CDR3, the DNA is TGTGCCAGCAGCCGGGACGGATCGAACTATGGCTACACCTTC. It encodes CASSRDGSNYGYTF.

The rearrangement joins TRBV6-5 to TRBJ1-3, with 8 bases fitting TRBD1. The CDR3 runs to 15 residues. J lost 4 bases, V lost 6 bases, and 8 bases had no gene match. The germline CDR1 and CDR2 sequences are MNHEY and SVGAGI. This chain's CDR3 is CASSRQGTRGNTIYF. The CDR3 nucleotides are TGTGCCAGCAGCCGACAGGGGACGAGGGGAAACACCATATATTTT.

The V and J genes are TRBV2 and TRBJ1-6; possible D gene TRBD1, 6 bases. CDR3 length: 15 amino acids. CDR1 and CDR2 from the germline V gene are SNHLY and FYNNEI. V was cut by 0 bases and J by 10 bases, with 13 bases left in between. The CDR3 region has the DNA TGTGCCAGCAGTGAAGCGCCGGGGGCTCACTCACCCCTCCACTTT. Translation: CASSEAPGAHSPLHF.

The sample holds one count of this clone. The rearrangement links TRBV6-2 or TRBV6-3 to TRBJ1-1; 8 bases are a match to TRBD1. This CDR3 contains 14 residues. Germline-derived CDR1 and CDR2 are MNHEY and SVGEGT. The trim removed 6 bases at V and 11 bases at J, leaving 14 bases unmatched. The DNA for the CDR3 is TGTGCCAGCAGACCTCAGGGGGCTGCCAAAAGGGCTTTCTTT. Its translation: CASRPQGAAKRAFF.

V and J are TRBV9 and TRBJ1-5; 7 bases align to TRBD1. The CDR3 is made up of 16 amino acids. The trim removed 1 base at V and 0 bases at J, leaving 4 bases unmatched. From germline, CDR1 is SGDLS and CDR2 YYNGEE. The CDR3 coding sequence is TGTGCCAGCAGCGTAATCCAGGGGGATAGCAATCAGCCCCAGCATTTT. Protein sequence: CASSVIQGDSNQPQHF.

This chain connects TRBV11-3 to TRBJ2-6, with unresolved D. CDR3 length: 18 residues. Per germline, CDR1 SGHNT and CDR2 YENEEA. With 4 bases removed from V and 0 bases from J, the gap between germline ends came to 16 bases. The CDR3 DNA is TGTGCCAGCAGCTCCCGCTACGACAACAGCTCTGGGGCCAACGTCCTGACTTTC. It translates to CASSSRYDNSSGANVLTF.

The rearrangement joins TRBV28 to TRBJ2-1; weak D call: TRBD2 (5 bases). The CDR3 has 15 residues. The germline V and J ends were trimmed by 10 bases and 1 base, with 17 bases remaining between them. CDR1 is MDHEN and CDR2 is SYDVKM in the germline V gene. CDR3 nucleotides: TGTGCCACCATTCCGGGGTCGGGGTCCTACAATGAGCAGTTCTTC. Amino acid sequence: CATIPGSGSYNEQFF.

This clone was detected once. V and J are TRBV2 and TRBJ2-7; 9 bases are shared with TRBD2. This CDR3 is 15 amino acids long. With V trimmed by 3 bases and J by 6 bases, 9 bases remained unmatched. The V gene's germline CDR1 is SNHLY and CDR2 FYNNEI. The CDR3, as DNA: TGTGCCAGCAGTGACCGAAGGCTAGCGGGGTTCGAGCAGTACTTC. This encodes CASSDRRLAGFEQYF. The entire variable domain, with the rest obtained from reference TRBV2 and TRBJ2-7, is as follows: EPEVTQTPSHQVTQMGQEVILRCVPISNHLYFYWYRQILGQKVEFLVSFYNNEISEKSEIFDDQFSVERPDGSNFTLKIRSTKLEDSAMYFCASSDRRLAGFEQYFGPGTRLTVT.

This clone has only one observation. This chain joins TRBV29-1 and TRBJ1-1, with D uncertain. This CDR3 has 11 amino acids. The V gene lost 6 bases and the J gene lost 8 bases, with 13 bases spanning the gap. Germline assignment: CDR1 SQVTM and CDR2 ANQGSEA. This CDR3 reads CSVLLVLEAFF. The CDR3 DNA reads TGCAGCGTCCTCTTGGTGTTGGAAGCTTTCTTT. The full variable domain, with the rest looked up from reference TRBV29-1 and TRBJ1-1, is SAVISQKPSRDICQRGTSLTIQCQVDSQVTMMFWYRQQPGQSLTLIATANQGSEATYESGFVIDKFPISRPNLTFSTLTVSNMSPEDSSIYLCSVLLVLEAFFGQGTRLTVV.